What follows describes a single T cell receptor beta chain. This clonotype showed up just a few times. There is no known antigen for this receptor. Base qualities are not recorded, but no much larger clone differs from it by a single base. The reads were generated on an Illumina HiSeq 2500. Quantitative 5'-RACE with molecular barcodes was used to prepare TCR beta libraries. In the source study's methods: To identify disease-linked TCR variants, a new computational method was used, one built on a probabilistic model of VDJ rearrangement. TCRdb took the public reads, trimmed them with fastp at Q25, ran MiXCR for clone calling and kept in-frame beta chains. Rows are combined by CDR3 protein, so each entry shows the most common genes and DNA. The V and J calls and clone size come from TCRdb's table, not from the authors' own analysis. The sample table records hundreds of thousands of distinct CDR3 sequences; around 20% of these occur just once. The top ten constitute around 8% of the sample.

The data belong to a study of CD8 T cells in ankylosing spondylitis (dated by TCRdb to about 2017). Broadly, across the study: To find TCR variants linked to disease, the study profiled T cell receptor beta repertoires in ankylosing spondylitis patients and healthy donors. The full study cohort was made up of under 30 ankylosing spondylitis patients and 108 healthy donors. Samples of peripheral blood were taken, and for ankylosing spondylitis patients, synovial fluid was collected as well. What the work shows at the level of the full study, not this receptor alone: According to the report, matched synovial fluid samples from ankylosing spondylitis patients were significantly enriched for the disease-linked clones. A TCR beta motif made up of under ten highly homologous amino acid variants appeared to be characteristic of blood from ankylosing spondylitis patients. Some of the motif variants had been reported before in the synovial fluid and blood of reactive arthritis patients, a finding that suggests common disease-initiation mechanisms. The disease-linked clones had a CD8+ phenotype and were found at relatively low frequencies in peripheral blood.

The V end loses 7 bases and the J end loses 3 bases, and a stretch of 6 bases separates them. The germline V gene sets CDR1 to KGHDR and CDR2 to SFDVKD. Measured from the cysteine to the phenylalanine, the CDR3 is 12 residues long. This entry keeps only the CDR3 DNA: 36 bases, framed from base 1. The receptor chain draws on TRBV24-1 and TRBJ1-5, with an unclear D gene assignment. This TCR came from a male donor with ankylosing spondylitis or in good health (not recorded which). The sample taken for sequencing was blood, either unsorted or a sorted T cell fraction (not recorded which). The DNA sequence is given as TGTGCCACCAGCTCAAACAATCAGCCCCAGCATTTT. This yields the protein CATSSNNQPQHF.